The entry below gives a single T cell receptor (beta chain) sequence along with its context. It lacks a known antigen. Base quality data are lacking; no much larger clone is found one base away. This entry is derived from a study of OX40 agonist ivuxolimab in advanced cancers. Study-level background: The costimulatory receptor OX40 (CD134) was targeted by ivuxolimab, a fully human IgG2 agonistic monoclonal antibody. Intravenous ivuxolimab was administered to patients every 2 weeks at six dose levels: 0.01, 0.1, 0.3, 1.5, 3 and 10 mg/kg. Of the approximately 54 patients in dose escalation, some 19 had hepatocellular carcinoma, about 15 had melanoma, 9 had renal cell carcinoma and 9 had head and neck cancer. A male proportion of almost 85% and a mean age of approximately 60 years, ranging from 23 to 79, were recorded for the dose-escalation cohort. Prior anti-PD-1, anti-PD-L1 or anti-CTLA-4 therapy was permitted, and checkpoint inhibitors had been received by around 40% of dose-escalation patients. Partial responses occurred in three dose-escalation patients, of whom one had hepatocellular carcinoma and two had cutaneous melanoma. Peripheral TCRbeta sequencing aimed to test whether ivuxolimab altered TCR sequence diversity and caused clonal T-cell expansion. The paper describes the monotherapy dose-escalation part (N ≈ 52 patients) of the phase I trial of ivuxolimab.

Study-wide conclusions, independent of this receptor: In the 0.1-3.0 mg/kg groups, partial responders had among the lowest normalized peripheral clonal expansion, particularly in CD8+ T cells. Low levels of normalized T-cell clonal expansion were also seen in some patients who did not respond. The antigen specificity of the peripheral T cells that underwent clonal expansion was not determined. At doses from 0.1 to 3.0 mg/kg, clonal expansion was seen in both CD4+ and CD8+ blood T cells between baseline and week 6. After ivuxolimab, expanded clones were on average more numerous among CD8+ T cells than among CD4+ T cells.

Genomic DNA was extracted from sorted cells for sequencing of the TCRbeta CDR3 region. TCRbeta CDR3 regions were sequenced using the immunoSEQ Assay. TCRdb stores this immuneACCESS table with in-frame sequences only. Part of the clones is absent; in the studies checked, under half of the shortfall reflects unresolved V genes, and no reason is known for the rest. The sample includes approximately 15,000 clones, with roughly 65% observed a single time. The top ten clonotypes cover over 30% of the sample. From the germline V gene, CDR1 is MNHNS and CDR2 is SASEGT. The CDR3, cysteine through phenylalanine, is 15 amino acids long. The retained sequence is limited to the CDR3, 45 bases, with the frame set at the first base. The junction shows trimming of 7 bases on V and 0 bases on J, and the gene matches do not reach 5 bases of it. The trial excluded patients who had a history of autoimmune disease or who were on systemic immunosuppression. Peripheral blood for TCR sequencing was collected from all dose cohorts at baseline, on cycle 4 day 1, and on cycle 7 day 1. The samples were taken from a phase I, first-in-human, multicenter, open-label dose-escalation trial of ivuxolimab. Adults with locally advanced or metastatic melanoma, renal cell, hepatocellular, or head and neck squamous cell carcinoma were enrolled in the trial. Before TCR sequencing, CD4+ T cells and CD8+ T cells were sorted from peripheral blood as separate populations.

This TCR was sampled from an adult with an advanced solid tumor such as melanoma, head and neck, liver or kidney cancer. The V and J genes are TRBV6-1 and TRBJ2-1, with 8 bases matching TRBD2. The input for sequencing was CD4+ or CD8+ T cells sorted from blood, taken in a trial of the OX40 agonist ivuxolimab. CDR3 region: CASNTGTSSYNEQFF. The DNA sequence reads TGTGCCAGCAACACCGGGACTAGCTCCTACAATGAGCAGTTCTTC.